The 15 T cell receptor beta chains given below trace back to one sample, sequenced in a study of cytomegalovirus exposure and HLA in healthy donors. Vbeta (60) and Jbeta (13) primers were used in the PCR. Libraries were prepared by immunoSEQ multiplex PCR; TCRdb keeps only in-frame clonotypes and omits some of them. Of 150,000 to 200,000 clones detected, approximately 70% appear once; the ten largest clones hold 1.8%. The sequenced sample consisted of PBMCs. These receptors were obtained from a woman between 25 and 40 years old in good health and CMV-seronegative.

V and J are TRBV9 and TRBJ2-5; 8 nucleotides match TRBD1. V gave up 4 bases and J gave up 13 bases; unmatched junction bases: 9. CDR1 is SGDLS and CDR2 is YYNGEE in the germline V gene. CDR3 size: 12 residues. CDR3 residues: CASSTSGTGLYF. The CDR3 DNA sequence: TGTGCCAGCAGCACATCGGGGACAGGACTGTACTTC.

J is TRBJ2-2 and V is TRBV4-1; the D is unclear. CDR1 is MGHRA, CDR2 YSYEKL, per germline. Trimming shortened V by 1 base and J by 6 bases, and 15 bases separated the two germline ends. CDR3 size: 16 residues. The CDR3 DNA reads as TGCGCCAGCAGCCAAGTACCGACCGCAGGCCCCGGGGAGCTGTTTTTT. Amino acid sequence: CASSQVPTAGPGELFF.

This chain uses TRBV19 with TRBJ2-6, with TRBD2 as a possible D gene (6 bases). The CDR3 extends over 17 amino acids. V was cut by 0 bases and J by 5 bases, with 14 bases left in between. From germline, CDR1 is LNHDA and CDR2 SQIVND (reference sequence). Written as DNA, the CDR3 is TGTGCCAGTAGTATAGAGGAGGGCCTATTTCGGGCCAACGTCCTGACTTTC. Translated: CASSIEEGLFRANVLTF.

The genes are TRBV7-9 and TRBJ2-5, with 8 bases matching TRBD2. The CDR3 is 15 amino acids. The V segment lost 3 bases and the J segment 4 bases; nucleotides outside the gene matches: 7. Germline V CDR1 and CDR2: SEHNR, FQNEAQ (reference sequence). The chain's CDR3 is CASSLSGGTLETQYF. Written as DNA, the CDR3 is TGTGCCAGCAGCTTGAGCGGGGGAACTTTAGAGACCCAGTACTTC. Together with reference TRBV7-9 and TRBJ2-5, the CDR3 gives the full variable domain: DTGVSQNPRHKITKRGQNVTFRCDPISEHNRLYWYRQTLGQGPEFLTYFQNEAQLEKSRLLSDRFSAERPKGSFSTLEIQRTEQGDSAMYLCASSLSGGTLETQYFGPGTRLLVL.

CDR3 in amino acids: CASSSSRGHSEKLFF. The CDR3 DNA is TGTGCCAGCAGCTCCAGCAGGGGGCATTCTGAAAAACTGTTTTTT. V is TRBV7-9 and J is TRBJ1-4; TRBD1 matches at 8 bases. Germline V CDR1 and CDR2: SEHNR, FQNEAQ (reference sequence). CDR3 length: 15 residues. The V segment lost 4 bases and the J segment 7 bases; nucleotides outside the gene matches: 8.

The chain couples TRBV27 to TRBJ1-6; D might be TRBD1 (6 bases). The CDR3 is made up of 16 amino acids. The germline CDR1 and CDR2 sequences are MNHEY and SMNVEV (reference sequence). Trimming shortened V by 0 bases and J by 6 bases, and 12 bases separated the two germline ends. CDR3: CASSLSQGLANSPLHF. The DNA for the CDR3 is TGTGCCAGCAGTTTATCACAGGGTTTAGCTAATTCACCCCTCCACTTT.

The CDR3 here is CASSFRGRRNTEAFF. As DNA, the CDR3 is TGTGCCAGCAGCTTCCGAGGGAGGAGGAACACTGAAGCTTTCTTT. The V call is TRBV7-2, the J call TRBJ1-1; no firm D call. This CDR3 is built from 15 residues. Germline V gene sequence: CDR1 SGHTA, CDR2 FQGNSA. Deletions cut 3 bases from V and 1 base from J, with 12 bases between.

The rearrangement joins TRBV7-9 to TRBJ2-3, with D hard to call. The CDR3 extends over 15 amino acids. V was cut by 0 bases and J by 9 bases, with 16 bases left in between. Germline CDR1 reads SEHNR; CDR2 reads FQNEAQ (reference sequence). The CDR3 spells CASSLAQTGMETQYF. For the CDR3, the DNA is TGTGCCAGCAGCTTAGCGCAGACGGGTATGGAGACGCAGTATTTT.

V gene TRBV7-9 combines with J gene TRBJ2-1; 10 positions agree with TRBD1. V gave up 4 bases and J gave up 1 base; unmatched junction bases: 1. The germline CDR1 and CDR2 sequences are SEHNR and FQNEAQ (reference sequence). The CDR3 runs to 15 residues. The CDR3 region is CASSSDRGSYNEQFF. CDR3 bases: TGTGCCAGCAGCTCGGACAGGGGGTCCTACAATGAGCAGTTCTTC.

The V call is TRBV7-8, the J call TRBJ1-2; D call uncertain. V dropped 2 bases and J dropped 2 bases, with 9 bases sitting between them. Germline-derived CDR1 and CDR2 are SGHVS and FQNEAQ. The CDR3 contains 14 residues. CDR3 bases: TGTGCCAGCAGCTTATTCGACATAAACTATGGCTACACCTTC. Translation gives CASSLFDINYGYTF.

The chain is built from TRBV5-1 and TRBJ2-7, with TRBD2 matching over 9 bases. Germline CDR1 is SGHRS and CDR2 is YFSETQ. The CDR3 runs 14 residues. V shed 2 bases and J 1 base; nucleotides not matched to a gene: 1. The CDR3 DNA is TGCGCCAGCAGCTTTAGCGGGAGTTCCTACGAGCAGTACTTC. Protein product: CASSFSGSSYEQYF.

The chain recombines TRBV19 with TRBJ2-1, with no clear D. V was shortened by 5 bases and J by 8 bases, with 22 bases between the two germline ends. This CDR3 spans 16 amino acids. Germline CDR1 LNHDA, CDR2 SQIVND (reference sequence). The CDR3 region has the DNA TGTGCCAGTAGTGGTTCGACACCCTACCAGGCCGATGAGCAGTTCTTC. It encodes CASSGSTPYQADEQFF.

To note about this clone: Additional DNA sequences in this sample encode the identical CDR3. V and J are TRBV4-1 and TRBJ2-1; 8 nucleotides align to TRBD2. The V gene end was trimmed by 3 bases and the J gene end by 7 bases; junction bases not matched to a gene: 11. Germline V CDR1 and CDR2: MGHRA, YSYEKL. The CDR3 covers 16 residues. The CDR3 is CASSQILAGGDNEQFF. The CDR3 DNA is TGCGCCAGCAGCCAGATTCTCGCGGGGGGTGATAATGAGCAGTTCTTC.

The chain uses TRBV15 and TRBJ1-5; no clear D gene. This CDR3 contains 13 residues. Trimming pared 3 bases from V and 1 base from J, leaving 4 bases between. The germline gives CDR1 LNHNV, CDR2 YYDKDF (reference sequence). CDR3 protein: CATSSQSNQPQHF. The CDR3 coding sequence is TGTGCCACCAGCAGTCAAAGCAATCAGCCCCAGCATTTT.

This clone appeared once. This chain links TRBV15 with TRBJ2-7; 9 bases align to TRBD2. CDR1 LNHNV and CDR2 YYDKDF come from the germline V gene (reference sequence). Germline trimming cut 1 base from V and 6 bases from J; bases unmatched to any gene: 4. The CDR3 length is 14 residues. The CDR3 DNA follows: TGTGCCACCAGCAGAGGTGGACTAGCGAGCGAGCAGTACTTC. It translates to CATSRGGLASEQYF.